This TCR beta chain was found in a study of OX40 agonist ivuxolimab in advanced cancers. Across the study: A male proportion of about 80% was recorded, with mean age about 60 years and range about 20 to 90.

About this clone itself: Its antigen is unidentified.

V lost 1 base, J lost 1 base, and 5 bases lay in between. There are 14 residues in the CDR3. In germline, CDR1 is SGHNT, CDR2 YYREEE (reference sequence). Whole-study results and caveats: Averaging showed that CD8+ T cells had more expanded clones than CD4+ did.

Sequenced by immunoSEQ multiplex PCR; TCRdb stores in-frame clones only, minus some. The table lists about 41,000 clones, approximately 80% of them singletons. The clonotype was recovered from an adult with an advanced solid tumor such as melanoma, head and neck, liver or kidney cancer. Sequencing was performed on CD4+ or CD8+ T cells sorted from blood, taken in a trial of the OX40 agonist ivuxolimab. The V and J genes are TRBV5-4 and TRBJ2-2, with D unclear. CDR3 DNA: TGTGCCAGCAGCTTGAGACAGAACACCGGGGAGCTGTTTTTT. Its translation: CASSLRQNTGELFF.